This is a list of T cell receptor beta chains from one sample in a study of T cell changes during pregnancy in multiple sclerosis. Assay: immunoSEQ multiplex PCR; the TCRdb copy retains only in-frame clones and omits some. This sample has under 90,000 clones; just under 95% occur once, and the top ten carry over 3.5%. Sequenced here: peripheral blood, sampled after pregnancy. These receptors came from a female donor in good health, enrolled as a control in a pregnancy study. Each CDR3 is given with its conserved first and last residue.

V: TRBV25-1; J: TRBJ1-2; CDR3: CASSDMNRVGGYTF
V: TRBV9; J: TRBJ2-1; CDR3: CASSVVEGYNEQFF
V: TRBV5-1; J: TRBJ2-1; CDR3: CASSGTSGYNEQFF
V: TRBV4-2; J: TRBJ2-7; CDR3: CASSQGGLAVRPYEQYF
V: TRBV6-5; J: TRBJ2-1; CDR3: CASSYAASGGNEQFF
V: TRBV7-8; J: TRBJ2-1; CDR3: CASSFVGTGPHNEQFF
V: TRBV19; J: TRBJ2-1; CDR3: CASSIDGLAGHNEQFF
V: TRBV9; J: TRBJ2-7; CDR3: CASSQSWDSSYEQYF
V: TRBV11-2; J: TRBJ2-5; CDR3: CASSLSDKETQYF
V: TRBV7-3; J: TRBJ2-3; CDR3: CASSMDRGTDTQYF
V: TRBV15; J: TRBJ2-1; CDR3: CATSRDSSTVNEQFF
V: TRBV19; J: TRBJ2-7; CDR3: CASSSGRAEQYF
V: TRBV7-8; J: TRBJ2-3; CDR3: CASSSLLAGPDTQYF
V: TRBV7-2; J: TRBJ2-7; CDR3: CASSLVISNEQYF
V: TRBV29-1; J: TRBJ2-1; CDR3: CSVKRLAGGDEQFF